The 12 T cell receptor beta chains given below trace back to one sample, sequenced in a study of T cell changes during pregnancy in multiple sclerosis. Assay: immunoSEQ multiplex PCR; the TCRdb copy retains only in-frame clones and omits some. The profile shows some 64,000 clones, less than 95% of them singletons. Sequencing used peripheral blood, obtained in the second trimester of pregnancy. These TCRs come from a female donor in good health, enrolled as a control in a pregnancy study.

The V call is TRBV2, the J call TRBJ1-1; no firm D call. The germline V gene has CDR1 SNHLY and CDR2 FYNNEI. The CDR3 covers 13 residues. Trimming stripped 9 bases from V and 0 bases from J, with 11 bases between. The CDR3 loop is CARMQAMNTEAFF. The CDR3 DNA follows: TGTGCCAGAATGCAGGCGATGAACACTGAAGCTTTCTTT.

Remarks on this clone: The same CDR3 arises from other DNA sequences in this sample as well. The chain recombines TRBV6-5 with TRBJ1-2, with TRBD1 matching over 9 bases. The CDR3 is 15 residues long. From germline, CDR1 is MNHEY and CDR2 SVGAGI. J lost 3 bases, V lost 6 bases, and 8 bases had no gene match. This CDR3 is CASSRQGGLYYGYTF. The CDR3 nucleotides are TGTGCCAGCAGCCGACAGGGGGGCCTATACTATGGCTACACCTTC.

This clone was observed a single time. The chain uses TRBV5-1 and TRBJ1-1, with D perhaps TRBD1 (6 bases). The CDR3 is 15 amino acids. Trimming left V 3 bases short and J 4 bases short, with 16 bases between. Germline V CDR1 and CDR2: SGHRS, YFSETQ. The CDR3 region is CASSSLDRGGTEAFF. CDR3 bases: TGCGCCAGCAGCTCGCTCGACAGAGGGGGCACTGAAGCTTTCTTT.

This clone was counted once. The gene calls are TRBV5-1 and TRBJ2-2, with 9 bases aligning to TRBD2. Germline CDR1 SGHRS, CDR2 YFSETQ. The V segment lost 0 bases and the J segment 2 bases; nucleotides outside the gene matches: 2. The CDR3 loop spans 16 amino acids. The CDR3 nucleotides read TGCGCCAGCAGCTTGGGACTAGCGGCTAACACCGGGGAGCTGTTTTTT. Translating gives CASSLGLAANTGELFF.

The chain combines TRBV5-1 with TRBJ1-4; TRBD1 agrees at 7 bases. The CDR3 is 14 residues long. J gave up 4 bases and V 4 bases, and 4 bases lay outside the gene matches. CDR1 and CDR2 (germline): SGHRS, YFSETQ. CDR3 nucleotide sequence: TGCGCCAGCAGCACGACAGGGTTTAATGAAAAACTGTTTTTT. It is translated as CASSTTGFNEKLFF.

The chain employs TRBV4-1 and TRBJ2-3; a weak D match, TRBD2 (6 bases). V shed 4 bases and J shed 3 bases, with 17 bases lying between them. CDR3 size: 16 residues. CDR1 and CDR2 (germline): MGHRA, YSYEKL. CDR3 DNA: TGCGCCAGCAGCCTGGAAGGGGCGGGGAGTACAGATACGCAGTATTTT. Its protein product is CASSLEGAGSTDTQYF.

The chain couples TRBV5-8 to TRBJ2-7, with D uncertain. The CDR3 loop spans 13 amino acids. Looked up from germline, CDR1 is SGHTS and CDR2 is YDEGEE. The V end lost 3 bases, the J end lost 7 bases, and 14 bases lay between the germline ends. The DNA of the CDR3 is TGTGCCAGCAGCTCCTACTCCCGGTCGGAGCAGTACTTC. As protein: CASSSYSRSEQYF. The variable domain in full, completed from reference TRBV5-8 and TRBJ2-7, reads EAGVTQSPTHLIKTRGQQATLRCSPISGHTSVYWYQQALGLGLQFLLWYDEGEERNRGNFPPRFSGRQFPNYSSELNVNALELEDSALYLCASSSYSRSEQYFGPGTRLTVT.

The V gene is TRBV11-2, the J gene TRBJ1-4; D possibly corresponds to TRBD1 (5 bases). CDR1 and CDR2 from the germline V gene are SGHAT and FQNNGV. V was trimmed by 6 bases and J by 6 bases, leaving 14 bases between them. The CDR3 contains 14 residues. The CDR3 DNA sequence: TGTGCCAGCAGGAAGTGGGGGAGGGATGAAAAACTGTTTTTT. Translating it yields CASRKWGRDEKLFF. The entire variable domain, with the rest obtained from reference TRBV11-2 and TRBJ1-4, is as follows: EAGVAQSPRYKIIEKRQSVAFWCNPISGHATLYWYQQILGQGPKLLIQFQNNGVVDDSQLPKDRFSAERLKGVDSTLKIQPAKLEDSAVYLCASRKWGRDEKLFFGSGTQLSVL.

This chain joins TRBV15 and TRBJ2-6; no clear D. Germline values: CDR1 LNHNV, CDR2 YYDKDF (reference sequence). Trimming took 1 base from V and 0 from J, leaving 4 bases between them. The CDR3 runs 15 residues. Written as DNA, the CDR3 is TGTGCCACCAGCAGAGTCAACTCTGGGGCCAACGTCCTGACTTTC. It encodes CATSRVNSGANVLTF. Full variable domain (remainder filled in from reference TRBV15 and TRBJ2-6): DAMVIQNPRYQVTQFGKPVTLSCSQTLNHNVMYWYQQKSSQAPKLLFHYYDKDFNNEADTPDNFQSRRPNTSFCFLDIRSPGLGDTAMYLCATSRVNSGANVLTFGAGSRLTVL.

The chain is built from TRBV5-1 and TRBJ2-7; tentatively, D is TRBD2 (6 bases). This CDR3 comprises 12 residues. V was cut by 5 bases and J by 2 bases, with 8 bases left in between. Germline lookup yields CDR1 SGHRS and CDR2 YFSETQ. CDR3 sequence: CASREGTYEQYF. Here the CDR3 DNA reads TGCGCCAGCAGGGAGGGGACCTACGAGCAGTACTTC.

The chain couples TRBV5-6 to TRBJ2-1; weak D call: TRBD1 (6 bases). The V end lost 6 bases, the J end lost 4 bases, and 17 bases lay between the germline ends. CDR3 size: 15 residues. Germline-derived CDR1 and CDR2 are SGHDT and YYEEEE. The CDR3 DNA reads as TGTGCCAGCATTAATCTGGACAGTCTATACAATGAGCAGTTCTTC. This encodes CASINLDSLYNEQFF.

The rearrangement links TRBV9 to TRBJ2-3, with no clear D. CDR1 is SGDLS, CDR2 YYNGEE, per germline. The CDR3 extends over 14 amino acids. Trimming left V 4 bases short and J 2 bases short, with 11 bases between. The CDR3 reads CASSPWAATDTQYF. CDR3 nucleotide sequence: TGTGCCAGCAGCCCCTGGGCAGCCACAGATACGCAGTATTTT.